This T cell receptor (beta chain) was identified during a study of cytomegalovirus exposure and HLA in healthy donors. Study observations and caveats: By HLA locus, TCR association rates varied in a later analysis, with DRB1 showing the most and HLA-C the fewest. CMV antigen specificity of three CMV-associated chains was confirmed in vitro.

This PCR relied on a set of 60 Vbeta primers and 13 Jbeta primers. Repertoires were generated with immunoSEQ multiplex PCR, while TCRdb's copy carries only in-frame clones and drops some. This sample has about 140,000 clones, with about 80% found just once. In its sample, this clone was seen a few times. The antigen is not known. There are 19 residues in the CDR3. Germline values: CDR1 SGHAT, CDR2 FQNNGV. The germline V and J ends were trimmed by 5 bases and 3 bases, with 29 bases remaining between them. Sequenced: PBMCs. This TCR derives from a man aged 40-55 years in good health and CMV-seronegative. This chain links TRBV11-2 with TRBJ2-7; D possibly corresponds to TRBD2 (6 bases). This CDR3 reads CASSPHPRLAPTGYYEQYF. The DNA of the CDR3 is TGTGCCAGCAGCCCCCATCCTCGGCTAGCGCCTACGGGATACTACGAGCAGTACTTC.